This T cell receptor beta chain was sequenced during a study of CD8 T cells in ankylosing spondylitis. The study's findings and limits: There was reportedly significant enrichment of clones that were disease-linked in matched ankylosing spondylitis synovial fluid. Prior literature has documented some motif variants in synovial fluid and blood from reactive arthritis. Ankylosing spondylitis blood appeared to carry a characteristic TCR beta motif of roughly 8 highly homologous variants.

This clonotype was recorded only once. The target antigen is unknown. Quantitative molecular-barcoded 5'-RACE generated the TCR beta libraries. TCRdb itself ran the 5' RACE reads through MiXCR, one entry per CDR3 protein. The sample includes around 250,000 distinct CDR3 sequences, 15% to 20% seen only once; the top ten take around a third. V was cut by 0 bases and J by 2 bases, with 13 bases left in between. Germline loops: CDR1 LNHNV, CDR2 YYDKDF (reference sequence). The CDR3 has 16 amino acids. The sample comprised blood, either unsorted or a sorted T cell fraction (not recorded which). The receptor was isolated from a male donor with ankylosing spondylitis or in good health (not recorded which). The rearrangement links TRBV15 to TRBJ2-5; D is perhaps TRBD2 (5 bases). CDR3 residues: CATSRDSGSGQETQYF. The DNA of the CDR3 is TGTGCCACCAGCAGAGATTCGGGTTCGGGACAAGAGACCCAGTACTTC.